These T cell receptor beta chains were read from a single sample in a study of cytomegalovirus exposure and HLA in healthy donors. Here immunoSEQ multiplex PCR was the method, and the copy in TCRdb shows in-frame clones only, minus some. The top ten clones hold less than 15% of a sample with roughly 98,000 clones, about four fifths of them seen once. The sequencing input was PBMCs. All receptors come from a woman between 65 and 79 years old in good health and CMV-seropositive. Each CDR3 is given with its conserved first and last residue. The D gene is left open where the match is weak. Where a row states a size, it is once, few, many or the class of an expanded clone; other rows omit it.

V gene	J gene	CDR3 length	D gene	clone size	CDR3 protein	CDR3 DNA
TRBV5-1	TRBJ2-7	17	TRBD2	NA	CASSAGTSGIKTYEQYF	TGCGCCAGCAGCGCAGGGACTAGCGGGATAAAAACCTACGAGCAGTACTTC
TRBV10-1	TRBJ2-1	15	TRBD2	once	CASSVQRGINNEQFF	TGCGCCAGCAGTGTACAGCGGGGGATCAACAATGAGCAGTTCTTC
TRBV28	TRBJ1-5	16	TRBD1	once	CASSRSQGAPNQPQHF	TGTGCCAGCAGTAGGTCGCAGGGGGCCCCGAATCAGCCCCAGCATTTT
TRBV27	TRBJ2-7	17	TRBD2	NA	CASSLAPGGSDSYEQYF	TGTGCCAGCAGTTTGGCTCCGGGCGGGAGTGATTCCTACGAGCAGTACTTC
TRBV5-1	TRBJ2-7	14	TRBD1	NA	CASSRDSRSYEQYF	TGCGCCAGCAGCCGGGACAGCCGTTCCTACGAGCAGTACTTC
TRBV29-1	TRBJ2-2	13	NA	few	CSVDQGYTGELFF	TGCAGCGTTGATCAGGGGTACACCGGGGAGCTGTTTTTT
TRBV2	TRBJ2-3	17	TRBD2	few	CASTSNFLAGAKDTQYF	TGTGCCAGCACCTCAAACTTCCTAGCGGGGGCCAAAGATACGCAGTATTTT
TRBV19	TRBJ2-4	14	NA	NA	CASNDGFRRYIQYF	TGTGCCAGTAACGACGGATTCCGCAGGTACATTCAGTACTTC
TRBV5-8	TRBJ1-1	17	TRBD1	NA	CASSFRDSNRMNTEAFF	TGTGCCAGCAGCTTCCGGGACAGCAATAGAATGAACACTGAAGCTTTCTTT
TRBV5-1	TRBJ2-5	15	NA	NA	CASSLSTGGAETQYF	TGCGCCAGCAGCCTGTCGACAGGTGGGGCGGAGACCCAGTACTTC
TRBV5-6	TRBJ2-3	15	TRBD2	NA	CASSRSSGSTDTQYF	TGTGCCAGCAGCAGGTCTAGCGGGAGCACAGATACGCAGTATTTT
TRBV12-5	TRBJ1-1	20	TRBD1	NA	CASGLVSWGGQGLLNTEAFF	TGTGCTAGTGGTTTGGTTAGTTGGGGGGGACAGGGCCTTTTGAACACTGAAGCTTTCTTT
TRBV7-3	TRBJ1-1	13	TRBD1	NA	CASSYDRATEAFF	TGTGCCAGCAGCTACGACAGGGCCACTGAAGCTTTCTTT
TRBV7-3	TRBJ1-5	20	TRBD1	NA	CASSPSIGQGVPYSNQPQHF	TGTGCCAGCAGCCCTAGTATTGGGCAGGGGGTCCCGTATAGCAATCAGCCCCAGCATTTT
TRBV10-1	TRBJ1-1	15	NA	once	CASSEGAGANTEAFF	TGCGCCAGCAGTGAGGGGGCAGGGGCTAACACTGAAGCTTTCTTT
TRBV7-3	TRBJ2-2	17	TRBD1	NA	CASSLARQGMGTGELFF	TGTGCCAGCAGCTTAGCCCGACAGGGGATGGGCACCGGGGAGCTGTTTTTT
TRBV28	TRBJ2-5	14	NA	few	CASSFSGVGETQYF	TGTGCCAGCAGTTTCTCGGGAGTGGGAGAGACCCAGTACTTC
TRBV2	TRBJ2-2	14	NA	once	CASSGSRNTGELFF	TGTGCCAGCAGTGGTTCCAGAAACACCGGGGAGCTGTTTTTT
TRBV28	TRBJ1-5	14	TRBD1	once	CASRVGQGAGPQHF	TGTGCCAGCAGAGTAGGACAGGGGGCCGGGCCCCAGCATTTT
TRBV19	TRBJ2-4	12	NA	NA	CASSLAEDIQYF	TGTGCCAGTAGTTTGGCAGAGGACATTCAGTACTTC
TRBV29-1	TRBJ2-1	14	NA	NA	CSAGGHRDVNEQFF	TGCAGCGCAGGAGGTCACAGGGATGTCAATGAGCAGTTCTTC
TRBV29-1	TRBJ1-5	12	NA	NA	CSVAEVEQPQHF	TGCAGCGTTGCAGAAGTCGAGCAGCCCCAGCATTTT
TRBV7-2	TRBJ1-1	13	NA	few	CASSLGARTEAFF	TGTGCCAGCAGCTTAGGAGCGCGCACTGAAGCTTTCTTT
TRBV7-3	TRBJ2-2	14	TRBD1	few	CASSPGQVSSRLFF	TGTGCCAGCAGCCCCGGACAGGTTTCGTCTCGGCTGTTTTTT
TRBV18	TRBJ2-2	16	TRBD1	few	CASSPTGAQNTGELFF	TGTGCCAGCTCGCCCACAGGGGCTCAGAACACCGGGGAGCTGTTTTTT
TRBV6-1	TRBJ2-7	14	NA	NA	CASRQTGLSYEQYF	TGTGCCAGCAGGCAGACAGGCCTCTCCTACGAGCAGTACTTC
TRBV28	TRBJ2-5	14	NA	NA	CASSLSTAQETQYF	TGTGCCAGCAGTTTGTCGACAGCGCAAGAGACCCAGTACTTC